This is a list of T cell receptor beta chains from one sample in a study of blood T cells in healthy people across ages. Via MiXCR, TCRdb re-called the 5' RACE reads, giving one row per CDR3 protein. The sample yields over 950,000 distinct CDR3 sequences, roughly 51% seen once. Sequencing used blood. These receptors were taken from a woman aged 55-69 years in good health. Both conserved end residues are part of each CDR3. Fields, in order: V gene, CDR3 length, clone size, J gene, D gene, CDR3 DNA, CDR3 protein. The D gene is left open where the match is weak. Clone size is given for some rows only: seen once, a few or many times, or a class if the clone is expanded.

v_gene: TRBV2; len: 14; abundance: once; j_gene: TRBJ2-3; d_gene: .; CDR3nt: TGTGCCAGCAGTGACACTAGTTACACAGATACGCAGTATTTT; CDR3aa: CASSDTSYTDTQYF
v_gene: TRBV7-8; len: 13; abundance: .; j_gene: TRBJ1-4; d_gene: .; CDR3nt: TGTGCCAGCAGCTTCGTCAATAATGAAAAACTGTTTTTT; CDR3aa: CASSFVNNEKLFF
v_gene: TRBV7-2; len: 15; abundance: .; j_gene: TRBJ2-5; d_gene: TRBD2; CDR3nt: TGTGCCAGCCAGAGAGGGGAGGCGGGAGAAAAGACCCAGTACTTC; CDR3aa: CASQRGEAGEKTQYF
v_gene: TRBV14; len: 16; abundance: .; j_gene: TRBJ1-1; d_gene: .; CDR3nt: TGTGCCAGCAGTCGCAAGGTCGGGGGCTTGAACACTGAAGCTTTCTTT; CDR3aa: CASSRKVGGLNTEAFF
v_gene: TRBV28; len: 16; abundance: few; j_gene: TRBJ2-4; d_gene: .; CDR3nt: .; CDR3aa: CASSSSNIAIHYEQYF
v_gene: TRBV7-2; len: 14; abundance: few; j_gene: TRBJ2-1; d_gene: TRBD2; CDR3nt: TGTGCCAGCAGCTTCGCGCGGGAGGGTAGTGAGCAGTTCTTC; CDR3aa: CASSFAREGSEQFF
v_gene: TRBV12-3/TRBV12-4; len: 16; abundance: .; j_gene: TRBJ2-1; d_gene: TRBD2; CDR3nt: TGTGCCAGCAGTCCCAATAGCGGGCCGGCGGTCTATGAGCAGTTCTTC; CDR3aa: CASSPNSGPAVYEQFF
v_gene: TRBV28; len: 16; abundance: .; j_gene: TRBJ1-2; d_gene: TRBD1; CDR3nt: TGTGCCAGCAGTTTACAAGCTCCACAGGGGGCGGCGGGCTACACCTTC; CDR3aa: CASSLQAPQGAAGYTF
v_gene: TRBV6-4; len: 15; abundance: .; j_gene: TRBJ2-5; d_gene: TRBD2; CDR3nt: TGTGCCAGCAGTGACGTAGCGGGAGAGGCAGAGACCCAGTACTTC; CDR3aa: CASSDVAGEAETQYF
v_gene: TRBV7-9; len: 16; abundance: .; j_gene: TRBJ2-4; d_gene: TRBD1; CDR3nt: TGTGCCAGCAGCCCCGGGGACAGGGGGCGGAAGGACATTCAGTACTTC; CDR3aa: CASSPGDRGRKDIQYF
v_gene: TRBV4-1; len: 16; abundance: .; j_gene: TRBJ2-1; d_gene: .; CDR3nt: TGCGACAGCAGCCAAGAAGGGGTGCGGGTAACCCCTCGGCAGTTCTTC; CDR3aa: CDSSQEGVRVTPRQFF
v_gene: TRBV4-1; len: 14; abundance: .; j_gene: TRBJ2-7; d_gene: TRBD2; CDR3nt: TGCGCCAGCAGCCAGGATGAGACGGGAGGCCGGCAGTACTTC; CDR3aa: CASSQDETGGRQYF
v_gene: TRBV20-1; len: 11; abundance: .; j_gene: TRBJ2-1; d_gene: .; CDR3nt: TGCAGTGCCAGCAGGCACAATGAGCAGTTCTTC; CDR3aa: CSASRHNEQFF
v_gene: TRBV7-3; len: 15; abundance: .; j_gene: TRBJ2-3; d_gene: .; CDR3nt: TGTGCCAGCAGCGAATCCCTCATTGGAACAGATACGCAGTATTTT; CDR3aa: CASSESLIGTDTQYF
v_gene: TRBV7-9; len: 17; abundance: .; j_gene: TRBJ2-3; d_gene: .; CDR3nt: TGTGCCAGCAGCGCCCGTGAACTAGGCCTAGGGACAGATACGCAGTATTTT; CDR3aa: CASSARELGLGTDTQYF
v_gene: TRBV11-2; len: 15; abundance: few; j_gene: TRBJ1-1; d_gene: TRBD1; CDR3nt: TGTGCCAGCAGCCAAGCCGGGACAGGGAACACTGAAGCTTTCTTT; CDR3aa: CASSQAGTGNTEAFF
v_gene: TRBV20-1; len: 11; abundance: few; j_gene: TRBJ2-1; d_gene: .; CDR3nt: TGCAGTGCTAGCCCTGGGAATGAGCAGTTCTTC; CDR3aa: CSASPGNEQFF
v_gene: TRBV12-3/TRBV12-4; len: 18; abundance: .; j_gene: TRBJ2-7; d_gene: .; CDR3nt: TGTGCCAGCAGTTTAGGCCGAGTGCTGACCTTTATTATAGACGAGCAGTACTTC; CDR3aa: CASSLGRVLTFIIDEQYF
v_gene: TRBV9; len: 14; abundance: few; j_gene: TRBJ2-7; d_gene: .; CDR3nt: TGTGCCAGCAGCCTCCTCGGGAGTCAGGACGAGCAGTACTTC; CDR3aa: CASSLLGSQDEQYF
v_gene: TRBV18; len: 14; abundance: few; j_gene: TRBJ2-3; d_gene: .; CDR3nt: TGTGCCAGCTCACCTAGCGGAAGGGGGGATACGCAGTATTTT; CDR3aa: CASSPSGRGDTQYF
v_gene: TRBV6-1; len: 15; abundance: .; j_gene: TRBJ2-5; d_gene: TRBD1; CDR3nt: TGTGCCAGCAGGAGCTACGGGACAGGGAGTGAGACCCAGTACTTC; CDR3aa: CASRSYGTGSETQYF
v_gene: TRBV20-1; len: 13; abundance: few; j_gene: TRBJ1-6; d_gene: .; CDR3nt: TGCAGTGCTAGGGGACTGCAAAATTCACCCCTCCACTTT; CDR3aa: CSARGLQNSPLHF
v_gene: TRBV4-2; len: 14; abundance: few; j_gene: TRBJ2-1; d_gene: TRBD2; CDR3nt: TGTGCCAGCAGCCAGAGCGGGAGGGGTGGTGAGCAGTTCTTC; CDR3aa: CASSQSGRGGEQFF
v_gene: TRBV4-3; len: 13; abundance: .; j_gene: TRBJ2-1; d_gene: .; CDR3nt: TGCGCCAGCAGCCAAGATCCGCGGTCGGAGCAGTTCTTC; CDR3aa: CASSQDPRSEQFF
v_gene: TRBV6-5; len: 15; abundance: once; j_gene: TRBJ2-3; d_gene: TRBD1; CDR3nt: TGTGCCACACAGAAAGGGACAGCTAGCACAGATACGCAGTATTTT; CDR3aa: CATQKGTASTDTQYF
v_gene: TRBV20-1; len: 16; abundance: few; j_gene: TRBJ2-7; d_gene: .; CDR3nt: TGCAGTCCGGTGGATGGGAACAGGGACCACTCCTACGAGCAGTACTTT; CDR3aa: CSPVDGNRDHSYEQYF
v_gene: TRBV20-1; len: 16; abundance: .; j_gene: TRBJ1-1; d_gene: .; CDR3nt: TGCAGTGCTGGAGGAGGAACCGGGACACATAACACTGAAGCTTTCTTT; CDR3aa: CSAGGGTGTHNTEAFF
v_gene: TRBV29-1; len: 11; abundance: few; j_gene: TRBJ1-2; d_gene: .; CDR3nt: TGCAGCGTGGGACTCCCCCTTGGCTACACCTTC; CDR3aa: CSVGLPLGYTF
v_gene: TRBV7-2; len: 15; abundance: few; j_gene: TRBJ2-3; d_gene: .; CDR3nt: TGTGCCAGCAGCTTAGTCGCGGGAACCCGAGATACGCAGTATTTT; CDR3aa: CASSLVAGTRDTQYF
v_gene: TRBV20-1; len: 14; abundance: .; j_gene: TRBJ2-3; d_gene: TRBD2; CDR3nt: TGCAGTGCTTGGAGCGGGAGTAGCACAGATACGCAGTATTTT; CDR3aa: CSAWSGSSTDTQYF
v_gene: TRBV6-2/TRBV6-3; len: 13; abundance: few; j_gene: TRBJ2-3; d_gene: TRBD2; CDR3nt: TGTGCCAGCATCCTAGCGGGAGTGGATACGCAGTATTTT; CDR3aa: CASILAGVDTQYF
v_gene: TRBV7-9; len: 16; abundance: few; j_gene: TRBJ1-2; d_gene: .; CDR3nt: TGTGCCAGCAGCTTAGTTAACTTTGAATCTAACTATGGCTACACCTTC; CDR3aa: CASSLVNFESNYGYTF
v_gene: TRBV14; len: 15; abundance: .; j_gene: TRBJ2-5; d_gene: .; CDR3nt: TGTGCCAGCAGCCTAAACAGCTGGTACCAAGAGACCCAGTACTTC; CDR3aa: CASSLNSWYQETQYF
v_gene: TRBV11-1; len: 15; abundance: .; j_gene: TRBJ2-3; d_gene: .; CDR3nt: TGTGCCAGCAGCTTATTCCGGCGTGGCACACATACGCAGTATTTT; CDR3aa: CASSLFRRGTHTQYF
v_gene: TRBV2; len: 15; abundance: .; j_gene: TRBJ2-5; d_gene: TRBD2; CDR3nt: TGTGCCAGCACCGAGCGGACTAGCACAGGAGAGACCCAGTACTTC; CDR3aa: CASTERTSTGETQYF
v_gene: TRBV10-3; len: 13; abundance: many; j_gene: TRBJ2-3; d_gene: .; CDR3nt: TGTGCCATCAGCCTAGACGGAACAGATACGCAGTATTTT; CDR3aa: CAISLDGTDTQYF
v_gene: TRBV13; len: 17; abundance: few; j_gene: TRBJ2-4; d_gene: TRBD1; CDR3nt: TGTGCCAGCAGCTCCGTCAGTCCGGGACAGGCCGATTTCGGGCAGTACTTC; CDR3aa: CASSSVSPGQADFGQYF
v_gene: TRBV2; len: 15; abundance: once; j_gene: TRBJ2-3; d_gene: .; CDR3nt: TGTGCCAGCAGTATCGGAACAGGGCCAACAGATACGCAGTATTTT; CDR3aa: CASSIGTGPTDTQYF
v_gene: TRBV12-3/TRBV12-4; len: 14; abundance: .; j_gene: TRBJ2-7; d_gene: .; CDR3nt: TGTGCCAGCAGCCGCTTAGGGCGGAACTACGAGCAGTACTTC; CDR3aa: CASSRLGRNYEQYF
v_gene: TRBV16; len: 13; abundance: .; j_gene: TRBJ1-2; d_gene: .; CDR3nt: TGTGCCAGCAGCCAATCGGTACTCGGTGGCTACACCTTC; CDR3aa: CASSQSVLGGYTF
v_gene: TRBV14; len: 17; abundance: .; j_gene: TRBJ2-6; d_gene: .; CDR3nt: TGTGCCAGCAGCCATCGGACGGTGCTCTCTGGGGCCAACGTCCTGACTTTC; CDR3aa: CASSHRTVLSGANVLTF
v_gene: TRBV6-2/TRBV6-3; len: 14; abundance: .; j_gene: TRBJ2-7; d_gene: TRBD1; CDR3nt: TGTGCCACCGTCTCCGGACAGGGTGATTACGAGCAGTACTTC; CDR3aa: CATVSGQGDYEQYF
v_gene: TRBV3-1; len: 13; abundance: few; j_gene: TRBJ2-7; d_gene: .; CDR3nt: TGTGCCAGCAGCCCTCCCGTTGCGGGCGAGCAGTACTTC; CDR3aa: CASSPPVAGEQYF
v_gene: TRBV3-1; len: 14; abundance: .; j_gene: TRBJ1-5; d_gene: .; CDR3nt: TGTGCCAGCAGCCAGGCCAGTACAGGGCAGCCCCAGCATTTT; CDR3aa: CASSQASTGQPQHF
v_gene: TRBV7-2; len: 15; abundance: .; j_gene: TRBJ2-7; d_gene: TRBD1; CDR3nt: TGTGCCAGCAGCTCTCGAGGGGACAGGGTGGATGAGCAGTACTTC; CDR3aa: CASSSRGDRVDEQYF
v_gene: TRBV10-3; len: 18; abundance: .; j_gene: TRBJ2-3; d_gene: TRBD2; CDR3nt: TGTGCCATCCGGGGCGGACTAGCGGGATCATCGACCCCAGATACGCAGTATTTT; CDR3aa: CAIRGGLAGSSTPDTQYF
v_gene: TRBV29-1; len: 11; abundance: few; j_gene: TRBJ2-7; d_gene: .; CDR3nt: TGCAGCGTTAGACTAGTAGATGAGCAGTACTTC; CDR3aa: CSVRLVDEQYF
v_gene: TRBV5-1; len: 18; abundance: .; j_gene: TRBJ2-1; d_gene: TRBD2; CDR3nt: TGCGCCAGCAGCCCCGGCGGACTAGCGGGAGGGACGTACAATGAGCAGTTCTTC; CDR3aa: CASSPGGLAGGTYNEQFF
v_gene: TRBV20-1; len: 14; abundance: .; j_gene: TRBJ2-3; d_gene: .; CDR3nt: TGCAGTGCTAGAACCAGCAGAAACACAGATACGCAGTATTTT; CDR3aa: CSARTSRNTDTQYF
v_gene: TRBV7-2; len: 15; abundance: .; j_gene: TRBJ2-7; d_gene: .; CDR3nt: TGTGCCAGCAGCTTAACCCCTGGACGGTCTTACGAGCAGTACTTC; CDR3aa: CASSLTPGRSYEQYF
v_gene: TRBV9; len: 17; abundance: once; j_gene: TRBJ2-1; d_gene: TRBD1; CDR3nt: TGTGCCAGCAGCGTAGCCGTGGGGACAGGGAACTACAATGAGCAGTTCTTC; CDR3aa: CASSVAVGTGNYNEQFF
v_gene: TRBV2; len: 12; abundance: .; j_gene: TRBJ1-2; d_gene: .; CDR3nt: TGTGCCAGCAGTGAACTCCAGCCTGGCTACACCTTC; CDR3aa: CASSELQPGYTF
v_gene: TRBV25-1; len: 18; abundance: many; j_gene: TRBJ2-6; d_gene: TRBD1; CDR3nt: TGTGCCAGCAGTGATAAAGACAGGGGGCATTCTGGGGCCAACGTCCTGACTTTC; CDR3aa: CASSDKDRGHSGANVLTF
v_gene: TRBV10-3; len: 15; abundance: .; j_gene: TRBJ2-7; d_gene: TRBD1; CDR3nt: TGTGCCATCAGTGAGACTGAAGACAGGGGACACGAGCAGTACTTC; CDR3aa: CAISETEDRGHEQYF
v_gene: TRBV4-3; len: 17; abundance: .; j_gene: TRBJ2-1; d_gene: TRBD2; CDR3nt: TGCGCCAGCAGCCGTTCATTGGGACTAGCGGGGCCCGGAGAGCAGTTCTTC; CDR3aa: CASSRSLGLAGPGEQFF
v_gene: TRBV27; len: 18; abundance: .; j_gene: TRBJ2-7; d_gene: TRBD2; CDR3nt: TGTGCCAGCAGCCGATACAAACCACTAGCGGCTAGATCCTACGAGCAGTACTTC; CDR3aa: CASSRYKPLAARSYEQYF
v_gene: TRBV9; len: 16; abundance: .; j_gene: TRBJ2-1; d_gene: TRBD1; CDR3nt: TGTGCCAGCAGCGTGGGGGGACAGGGGGCGTACAATGAGCAGTTCTTC; CDR3aa: CASSVGGQGAYNEQFF
v_gene: TRBV6-5; len: 17; abundance: .; j_gene: TRBJ2-1; d_gene: TRBD2; CDR3nt: TGTGCCAGCAGTTTCCGGACTAGCGGGACCGTTTACAATGAGCAGTTCTTC; CDR3aa: CASSFRTSGTVYNEQFF
v_gene: TRBV20-1; len: 16; abundance: .; j_gene: TRBJ2-3; d_gene: .; CDR3nt: TGCAGTGCTAGAGATTTGGCTAGCCGTTTCACAGATACGCAGTATTTT; CDR3aa: CSARDLASRFTDTQYF
v_gene: TRBV27; len: 15; abundance: .; j_gene: TRBJ2-7; d_gene: .; CDR3nt: TGTGCCAGCAGCAGGAGGGCTAGCAAGCCCTACGAGCAGTACTTC; CDR3aa: CASSRRASKPYEQYF